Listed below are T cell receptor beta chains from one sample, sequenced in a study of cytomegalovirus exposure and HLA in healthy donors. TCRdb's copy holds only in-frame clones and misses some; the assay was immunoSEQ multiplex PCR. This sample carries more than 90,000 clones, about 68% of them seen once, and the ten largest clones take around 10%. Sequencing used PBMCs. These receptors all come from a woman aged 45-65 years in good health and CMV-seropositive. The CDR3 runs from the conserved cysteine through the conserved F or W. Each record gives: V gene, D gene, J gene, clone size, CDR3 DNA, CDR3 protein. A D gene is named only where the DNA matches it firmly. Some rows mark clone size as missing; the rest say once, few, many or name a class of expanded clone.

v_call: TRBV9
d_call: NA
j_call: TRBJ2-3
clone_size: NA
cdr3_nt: TGTGCCAGCAGCGTAGGCGGGTTCCTCACAGATACGCAGTATTTT
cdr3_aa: CASSVGGFLTDTQYF

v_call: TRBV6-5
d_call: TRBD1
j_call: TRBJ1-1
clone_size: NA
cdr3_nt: TGTGCCAGCAGTTACGGTGGGACAGGGGAACCTGAAGCTTTCTTT
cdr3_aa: CASSYGGTGEPEAFF

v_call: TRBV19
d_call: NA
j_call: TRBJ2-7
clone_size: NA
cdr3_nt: TGTGCCAGTAGTATTAAGGAGGGTACCTACGAGCAGTACTTC
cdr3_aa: CASSIKEGTYEQYF

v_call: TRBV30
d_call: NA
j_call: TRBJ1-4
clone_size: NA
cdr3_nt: TGTGCCTGGAGCCTCCGGGGAGGGCTGGTTGCCGGACTGTTTTTT
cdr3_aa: CAWSLRGGLVAGLFF

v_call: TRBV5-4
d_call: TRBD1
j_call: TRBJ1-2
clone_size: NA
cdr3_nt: TGTGCCAGCAGCCAGGGACAGCGCTACAACTATGGCTACACCTTC
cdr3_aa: CASSQGQRYNYGYTF

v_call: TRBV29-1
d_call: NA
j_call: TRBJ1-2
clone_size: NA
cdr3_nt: TGCAGCGTTGATGACAGTGGACCTTATGGCTACACCTTC
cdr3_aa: CSVDDSGPYGYTF

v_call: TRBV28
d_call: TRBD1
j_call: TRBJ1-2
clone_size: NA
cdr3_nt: TGTGCCAGCAGTTGGGGACAGGGGGCGCCCGGCTACACCTTC
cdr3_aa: CASSWGQGAPGYTF

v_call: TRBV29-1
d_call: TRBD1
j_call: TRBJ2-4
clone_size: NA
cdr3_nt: TGCAGCGTATGGACAGGGGCGAAAAACATTCAGTACTTC
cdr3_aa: CSVWTGAKNIQYF

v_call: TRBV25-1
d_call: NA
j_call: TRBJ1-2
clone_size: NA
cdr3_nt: TGTGCCAGCAGTGAATATGGGGGGAACTATGGCTACACCTTC
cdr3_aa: CASSEYGGNYGYTF

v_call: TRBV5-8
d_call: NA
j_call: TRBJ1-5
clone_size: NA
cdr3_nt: TGTGCCAGCAGCTTACAGGGATACAGCAATCAGCCCCAGCATTTT
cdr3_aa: CASSLQGYSNQPQHF

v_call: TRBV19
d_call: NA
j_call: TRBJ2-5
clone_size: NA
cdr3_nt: TGTGCCAGTAAGGAGGCCAGCCACCAAGAGACCCAGTACTTC
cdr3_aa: CASKEASHQETQYF

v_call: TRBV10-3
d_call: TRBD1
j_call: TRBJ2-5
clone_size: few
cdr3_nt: TGTGCCATCAGTGACGGACAGGGAGAGGAGACCCAGTACTTC
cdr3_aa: CAISDGQGEETQYF

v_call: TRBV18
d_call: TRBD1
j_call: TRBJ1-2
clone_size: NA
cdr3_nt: TGTGCCAGCTCATCCCCCGACAGGGATGGCGTCTATGGCTACACCTTC
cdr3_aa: CASSSPDRDGVYGYTF

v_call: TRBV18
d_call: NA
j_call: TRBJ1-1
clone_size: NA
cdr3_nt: TGTGCCAGCTCACCGCAACAGGAGAACACTGAAGCTTTCTTT
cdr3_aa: CASSPQQENTEAFF

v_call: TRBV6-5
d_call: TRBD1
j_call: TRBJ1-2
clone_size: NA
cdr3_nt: TGTGCCAGCAGTCCTGAACGGACAGGGAATGGCTACACCTTC
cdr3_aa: CASSPERTGNGYTF

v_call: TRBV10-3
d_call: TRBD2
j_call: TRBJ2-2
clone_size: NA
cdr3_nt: TGTGCCATCAGAGGACTAGCTTCCGGGGAGCTGTTTTTT
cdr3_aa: CAIRGLASGELFF

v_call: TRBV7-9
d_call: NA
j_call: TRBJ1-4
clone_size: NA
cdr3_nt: TGTGCCAGCAGCTTACCCGCACCCAGGCGCCGAACTAATGAAAAACTGTTTTTT
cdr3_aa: CASSLPAPRRRTNEKLFF

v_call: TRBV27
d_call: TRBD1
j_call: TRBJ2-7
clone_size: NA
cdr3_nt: TGTGCCAGCAGGTCGGGACAGGGGGCTTCCTACGAGCAGTACTTC
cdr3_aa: CASRSGQGASYEQYF

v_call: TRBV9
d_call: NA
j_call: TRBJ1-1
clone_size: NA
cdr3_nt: TGTGCCAGCAGCGTGGGGGGAACTGAAGCTTTCTTT
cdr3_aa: CASSVGGTEAFF

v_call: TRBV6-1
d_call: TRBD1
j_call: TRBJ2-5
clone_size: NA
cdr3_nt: TGTGCCAGCAGTGAACGGACAGGGGGTATCGAGACCCAGTACTTC
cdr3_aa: CASSERTGGIETQYF

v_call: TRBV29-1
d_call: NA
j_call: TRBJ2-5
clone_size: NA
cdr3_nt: TGCAGCGTTCTAGATGGGGGGAAGACCCAGTACTTC
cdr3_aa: CSVLDGGKTQYF

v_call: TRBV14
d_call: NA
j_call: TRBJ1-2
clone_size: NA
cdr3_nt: TGTGCCAGCAGCCTCCAGGGTTATGGCTACACCTTC
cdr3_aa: CASSLQGYGYTF

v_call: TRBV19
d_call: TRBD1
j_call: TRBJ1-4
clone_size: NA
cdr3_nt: TGTGCCAGTAGTCCGAGACAGGGAGCTAATGAAAAACTGTTTTTT
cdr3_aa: CASSPRQGANEKLFF

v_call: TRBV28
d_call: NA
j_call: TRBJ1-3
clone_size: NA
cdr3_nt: TGTGCCAGCAGTTTCCCCCGCGACAGCAACACCATATATTTT
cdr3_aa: CASSFPRDSNTIYF

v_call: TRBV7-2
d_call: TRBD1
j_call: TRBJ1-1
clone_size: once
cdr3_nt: TGTGCCAGCAGCTTAGTAGGAAACAGGGGAGGATGGACTGAAGCTTTCTTT
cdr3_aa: CASSLVGNRGGWTEAFF

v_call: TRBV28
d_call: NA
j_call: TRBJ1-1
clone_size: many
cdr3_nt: TGTGCCAGCAGTTTCATCTACCTAAACACTGAAGCTTTCTTT
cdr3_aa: CASSFIYLNTEAFF

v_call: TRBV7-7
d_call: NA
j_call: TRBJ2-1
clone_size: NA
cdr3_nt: TGTGCCAGCAGCTTTTCAAATTACAATAAGCAGTTCTTC
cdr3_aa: CASSFSNYNKQFF

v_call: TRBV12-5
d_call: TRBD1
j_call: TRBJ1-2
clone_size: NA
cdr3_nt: TGTGCTAGTGGTTTGATACTGTCCCCGGGACAGGGAAATGGCTACACCTTC
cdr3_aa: CASGLILSPGQGNGYTF

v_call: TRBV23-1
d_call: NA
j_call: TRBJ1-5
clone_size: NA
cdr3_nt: TGCGCCAGCAGTCAAACATCGGTCAGAGGGAATCAGCCCCAGCATTTT
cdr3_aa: CASSQTSVRGNQPQHF

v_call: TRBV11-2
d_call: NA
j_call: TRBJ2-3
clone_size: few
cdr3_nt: TGTGCCAGCAGCTTGCAGCGGAGCACAGATACGCAGTATTTT
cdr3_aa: CASSLQRSTDTQYF

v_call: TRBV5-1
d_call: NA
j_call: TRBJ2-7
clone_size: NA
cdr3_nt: TGCGCCAGCAGCTTCCGACGAGGGCACGAGCAGTACTTC
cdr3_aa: CASSFRRGHEQYF

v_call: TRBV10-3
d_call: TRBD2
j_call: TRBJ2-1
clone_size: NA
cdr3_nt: TGTGCCATACAAACTAGCGGAGATACCTACAATGAGCAGTTCTTC
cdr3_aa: CAIQTSGDTYNEQFF

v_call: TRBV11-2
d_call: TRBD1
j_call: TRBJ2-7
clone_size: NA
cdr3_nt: TGTGCCAGCAGCTTAGTAACAGGGGGCTTTGAGCAGTACTTC
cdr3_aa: CASSLVTGGFEQYF

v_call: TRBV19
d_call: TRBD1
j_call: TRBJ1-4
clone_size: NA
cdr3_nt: TGTGCCAGTCGGGACAGGGGGGATGAAAAACTGTTTTTT
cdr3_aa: CASRDRGDEKLFF

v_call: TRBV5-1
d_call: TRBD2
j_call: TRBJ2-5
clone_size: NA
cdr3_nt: TGCGCCAGCAGCTTGCCTGGACTAGCGGGGGGGCAAGAGACCCAGTACTTC
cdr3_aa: CASSLPGLAGGQETQYF

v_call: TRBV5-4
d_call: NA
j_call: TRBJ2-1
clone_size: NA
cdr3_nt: TGTGCCAGCAGCGTCCAGGCGTGGGATGAGCAGTTCTTC
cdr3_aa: CASSVQAWDEQFF